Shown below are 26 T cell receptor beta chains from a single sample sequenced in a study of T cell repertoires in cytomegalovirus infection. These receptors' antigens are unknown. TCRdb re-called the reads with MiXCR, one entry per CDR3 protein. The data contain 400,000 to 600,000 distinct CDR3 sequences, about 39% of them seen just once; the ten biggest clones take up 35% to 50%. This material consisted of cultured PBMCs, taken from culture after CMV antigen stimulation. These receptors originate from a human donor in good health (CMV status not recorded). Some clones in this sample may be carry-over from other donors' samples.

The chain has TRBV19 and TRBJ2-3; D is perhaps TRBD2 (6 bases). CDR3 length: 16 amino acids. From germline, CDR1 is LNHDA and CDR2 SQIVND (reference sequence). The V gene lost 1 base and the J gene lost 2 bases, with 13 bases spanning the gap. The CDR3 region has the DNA TGTGCCAGTAGTATAGTCGGCGGGATCCCCACAGATACGCAGTATTTT. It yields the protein CASSIVGGIPTDTQYF. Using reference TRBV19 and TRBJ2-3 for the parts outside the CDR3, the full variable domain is DGGITQSPKYLFRKEGQNVTLSCEQNLNHDAMYWYRQDPGQGLRLIYYSQIVNDFQKGDIAEGYSVSREKKESFPLTVTSAQKNPTAFYLCASSIVGGIPTDTQYFGPGTRLTVL.

The CDR3 is CASSPIGVPGLSSYNEQFF. The CDR3 DNA reads as TGTGCCAGCAGCCCCATAGGGGTACCGGGACTTAGCTCCTACAATGAGCAGTTCTTC. The chain carries TRBV7-9 and TRBJ2-1; TRBD2 might be the D (6 bases). Trimming stripped 5 bases from V and 0 bases from J, with 23 bases between. This CDR3 region has 19 residues. Germline V gene data show CDR1 as SEHNR and CDR2 as FQNEAQ (reference sequence).

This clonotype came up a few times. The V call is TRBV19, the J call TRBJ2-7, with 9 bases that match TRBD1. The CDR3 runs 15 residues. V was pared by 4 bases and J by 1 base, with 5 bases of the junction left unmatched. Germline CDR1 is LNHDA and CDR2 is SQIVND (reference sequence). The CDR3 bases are TGTGCCAGTAGTACCCCGGGACAGGGATCCTACGAGCAGTACTTC. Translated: CASSTPGQGSYEQYF.

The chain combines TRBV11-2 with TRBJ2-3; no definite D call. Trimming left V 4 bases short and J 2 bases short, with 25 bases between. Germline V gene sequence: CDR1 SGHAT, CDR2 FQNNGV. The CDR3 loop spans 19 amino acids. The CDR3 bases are TGTGCCAGCAGCTCCCCGTGGCGAGGCCGCCGGGCCACCACAGATACGCAGTATTTT. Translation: CASSSPWRGRRATTDTQYF.

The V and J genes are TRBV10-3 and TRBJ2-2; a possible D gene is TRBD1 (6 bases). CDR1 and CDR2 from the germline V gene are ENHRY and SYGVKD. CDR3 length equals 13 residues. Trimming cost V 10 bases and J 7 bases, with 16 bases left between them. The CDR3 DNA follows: TGTGCCACACAGGGTCAAGAGAACGGGGAGCTGTTTTTT. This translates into CATQGQENGELFF.

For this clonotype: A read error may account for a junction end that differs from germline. The CDR3 sequence: CSARDGTSGGGYNEQFF. The CDR3 DNA follows: TGCAGTGCTCGAGATGGGACTAGCGGGGGGGGATACAATGAGCAGTTCTTC. The chain employs TRBV20-1 and TRBJ2-1; 16 bases map to TRBD2. Germline CDR1 DFQATT, CDR2 SNEGSKA (reference sequence). This CDR3 has 17 amino acids.

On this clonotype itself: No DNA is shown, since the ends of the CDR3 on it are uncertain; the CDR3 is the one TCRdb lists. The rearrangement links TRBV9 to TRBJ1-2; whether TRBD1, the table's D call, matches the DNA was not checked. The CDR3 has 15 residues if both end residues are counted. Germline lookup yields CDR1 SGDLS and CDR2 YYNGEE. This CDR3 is CASSVVGEFGYGSTF.

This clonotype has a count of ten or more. The CDR3 loop is CASSRTSGGQETQYF. The DNA of the CDR3 is TGTGCCAGCAGCCGGACTAGCGGGGGGCAAGAGACCCAGTACTTC. This chain links TRBV7-2 with TRBJ2-5, with 14 bases matching TRBD2. CDR3 length: 15 residues. Trimming at V came to 5 bases and at J to 2 bases, leaving 1 base not matched to a gene. Germline CDR1 is SGHTA and CDR2 is FQGNSA.

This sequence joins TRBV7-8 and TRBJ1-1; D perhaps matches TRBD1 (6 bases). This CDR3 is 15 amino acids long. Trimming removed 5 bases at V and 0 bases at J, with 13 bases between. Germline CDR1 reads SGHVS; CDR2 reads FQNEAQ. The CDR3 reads CASSPRGPVNTEAFF. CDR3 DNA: TGTGCCAGCAGCCCCAGGGGACCGGTGAACACTGAAGCTTTCTTT.

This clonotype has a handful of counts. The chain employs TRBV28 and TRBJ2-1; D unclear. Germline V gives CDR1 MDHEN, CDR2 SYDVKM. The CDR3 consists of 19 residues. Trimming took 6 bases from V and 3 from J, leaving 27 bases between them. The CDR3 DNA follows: TGTGCCAGCAGGGACGTTTCCGTGTTGTGGGCCTTTAACTACAATGAGCAGTTCTTC. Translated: CASRDVSVLWAFNYNEQFF.

CDR3 amino acids: CASSPPGWSSYNEQFF. The CDR3, as DNA: TGTGCCAGTAGTCCCCCGGGGTGGAGCTCCTACAATGAGCAGTTCTTC. V is TRBV19 and J is TRBJ2-1, with D perhaps matching TRBD2 (5 bases). This CDR3 is built from 16 residues. V was shortened by 5 bases and J by 0 bases, with 14 bases between the two germline ends. Germline CDR1 LNHDA, CDR2 SQIVND (reference sequence).

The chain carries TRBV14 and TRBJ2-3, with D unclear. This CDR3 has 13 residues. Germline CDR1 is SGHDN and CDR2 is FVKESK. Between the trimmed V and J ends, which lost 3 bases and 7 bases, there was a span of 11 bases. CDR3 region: CASSHPSSHTQYF. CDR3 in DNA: TGTGCCAGCAGCCACCCCTCCTCCCATACGCAGTATTTT.

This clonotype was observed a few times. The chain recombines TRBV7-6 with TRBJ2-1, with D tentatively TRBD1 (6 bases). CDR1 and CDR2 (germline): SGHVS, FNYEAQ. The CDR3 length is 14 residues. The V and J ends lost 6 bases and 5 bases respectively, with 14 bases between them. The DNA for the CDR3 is TGTGCCAGCAGTCCCCCAGGGGACCACAATGAGCAGTTCTTC. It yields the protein CASSPPGDHNEQFF.

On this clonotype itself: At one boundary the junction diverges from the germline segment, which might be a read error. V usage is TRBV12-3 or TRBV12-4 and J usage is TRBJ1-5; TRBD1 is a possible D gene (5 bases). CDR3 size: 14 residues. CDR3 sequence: CASSQGARDQTQHF. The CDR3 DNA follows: TGTGCCAGCAGCCAGGGAGCGAGAGATCAGACCCAGCATTTT.

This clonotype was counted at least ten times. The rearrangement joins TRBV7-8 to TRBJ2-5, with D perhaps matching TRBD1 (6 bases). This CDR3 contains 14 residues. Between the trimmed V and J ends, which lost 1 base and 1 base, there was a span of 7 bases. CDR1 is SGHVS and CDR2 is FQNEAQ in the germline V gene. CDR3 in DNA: TGTGCCAGCAGCTTAGGACAGGTCCAAGAGACCCAGTACTTC. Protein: CASSLGQVQETQYF.

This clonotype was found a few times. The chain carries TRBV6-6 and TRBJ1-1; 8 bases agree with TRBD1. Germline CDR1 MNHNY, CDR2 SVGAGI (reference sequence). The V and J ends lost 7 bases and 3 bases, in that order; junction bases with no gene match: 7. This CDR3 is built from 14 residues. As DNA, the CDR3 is TGTGCCAGCAACCAGGGGGCGCCGGACACTGAAGCTTTCTTT. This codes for CASNQGAPDTEAFF.

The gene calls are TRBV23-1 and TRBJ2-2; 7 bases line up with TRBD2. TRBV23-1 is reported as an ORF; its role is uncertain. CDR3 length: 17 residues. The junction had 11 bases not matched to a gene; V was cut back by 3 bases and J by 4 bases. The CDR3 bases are TGCGCCAGCAGTCACCTAGCGGTCAACCAATGCACCGGGGAGCTGTTTTTT. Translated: CASSHLAVNQCTGELFF.

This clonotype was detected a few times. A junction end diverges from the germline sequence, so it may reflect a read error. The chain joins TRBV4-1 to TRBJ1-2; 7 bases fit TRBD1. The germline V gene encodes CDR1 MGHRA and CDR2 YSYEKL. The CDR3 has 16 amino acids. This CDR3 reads CASSQSLPTGARGYTF. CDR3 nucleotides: TGTGCCAGCAGCCAGAGCCTACCCACAGGGGCGAGGGGCTACACCTTC.

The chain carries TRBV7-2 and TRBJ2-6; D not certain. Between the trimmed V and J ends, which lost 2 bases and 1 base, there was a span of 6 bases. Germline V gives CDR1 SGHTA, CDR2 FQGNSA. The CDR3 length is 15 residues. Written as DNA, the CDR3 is TGTGCCAGCAGCTTACTCACATCTGGGGCCAACGTCCTGACTTTC. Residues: CASSLLTSGANVLTF.

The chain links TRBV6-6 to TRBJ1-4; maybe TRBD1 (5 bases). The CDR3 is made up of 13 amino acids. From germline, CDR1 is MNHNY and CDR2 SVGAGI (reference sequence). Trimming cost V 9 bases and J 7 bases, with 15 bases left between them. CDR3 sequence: CASGGLGVEKLFF. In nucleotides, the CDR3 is TGTGCCAGTGGCGGGTTGGGGGTTGAAAAACTGTTTTTT.

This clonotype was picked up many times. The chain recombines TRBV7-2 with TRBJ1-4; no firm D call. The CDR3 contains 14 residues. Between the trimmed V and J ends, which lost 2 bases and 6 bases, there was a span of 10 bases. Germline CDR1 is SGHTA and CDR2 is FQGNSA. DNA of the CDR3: TGTGCCAGCAGCTTAAGAGGGTATGATGAAAAACTGTTTTTT. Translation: CASSLRGYDEKLFF. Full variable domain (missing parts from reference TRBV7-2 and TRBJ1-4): GAGVSQSPSNKVTEKGKDVELRCDPISGHTALYWYRQSLGQGLEFLIYFQGNSAPDKSGLPSDRFSAERTGGSVSTLTIQRTQQEDSAVYLCASSLRGYDEKLFFGSGTQLSVL.

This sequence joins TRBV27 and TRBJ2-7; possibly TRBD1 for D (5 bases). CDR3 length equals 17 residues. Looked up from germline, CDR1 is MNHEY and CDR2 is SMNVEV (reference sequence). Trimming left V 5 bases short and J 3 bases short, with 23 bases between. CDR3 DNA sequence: TGTGCCAGCAGTCCACATAGCATAGACTCAGGGCTCTACGAGCAGTACTTC. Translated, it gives CASSPHSIDSGLYEQYF.

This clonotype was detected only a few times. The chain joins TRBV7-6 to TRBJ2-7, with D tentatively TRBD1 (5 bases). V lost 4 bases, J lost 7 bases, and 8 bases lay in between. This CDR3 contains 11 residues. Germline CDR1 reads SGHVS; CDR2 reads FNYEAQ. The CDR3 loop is CASSSGQEQYF. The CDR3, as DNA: TGTGCCAGCAGCTCAGGACAAGAGCAGTACTTC.

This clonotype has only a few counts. Here the CDR3 reads CASSLDLWGGARETQYF. The CDR3 nucleotides read TGTGCCAGCAGCTTAGATCTCTGGGGGGGGGCCCGGGAGACCCAGTACTTC. This chain connects TRBV7-2 to TRBJ2-5, with TRBD2 as a possible D gene (7 bases). Between the trimmed V and J ends, which lost 1 base and 5 bases, there was a span of 20 bases. The length of the CDR3 is 17 residues. The V gene's germline CDR1 is SGHTA and CDR2 FQGNSA.

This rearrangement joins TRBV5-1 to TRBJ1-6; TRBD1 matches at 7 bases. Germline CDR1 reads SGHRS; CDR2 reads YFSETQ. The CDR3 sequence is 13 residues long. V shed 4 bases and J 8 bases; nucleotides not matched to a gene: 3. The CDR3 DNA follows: TGCGCCAGCAGCGGGACAGAGTATTCACCCCTCCACTTT. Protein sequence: CASSGTEYSPLHF.

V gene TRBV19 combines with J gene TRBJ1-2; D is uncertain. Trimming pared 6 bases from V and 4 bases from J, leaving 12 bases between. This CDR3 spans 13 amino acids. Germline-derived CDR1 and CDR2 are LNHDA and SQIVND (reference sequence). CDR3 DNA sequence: TGTGCCAGTAGATCGGAAAGGGCCTATGGCTACACCTTC. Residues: CASRSERAYGYTF.